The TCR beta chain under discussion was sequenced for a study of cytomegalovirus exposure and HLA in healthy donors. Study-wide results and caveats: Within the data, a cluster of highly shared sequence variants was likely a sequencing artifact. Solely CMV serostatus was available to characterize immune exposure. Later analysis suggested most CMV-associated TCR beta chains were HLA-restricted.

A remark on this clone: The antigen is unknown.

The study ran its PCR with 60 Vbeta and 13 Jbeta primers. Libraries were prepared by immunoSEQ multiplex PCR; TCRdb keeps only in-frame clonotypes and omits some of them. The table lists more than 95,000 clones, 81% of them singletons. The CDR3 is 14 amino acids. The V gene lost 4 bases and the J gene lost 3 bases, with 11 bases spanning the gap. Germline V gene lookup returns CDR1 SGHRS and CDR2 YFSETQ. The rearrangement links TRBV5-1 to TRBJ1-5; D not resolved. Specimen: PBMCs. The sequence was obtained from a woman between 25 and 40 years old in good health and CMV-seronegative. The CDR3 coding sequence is TGCGCCAGCAGCCCCGGCGGCCCCAATCAGCCCCAGCATTTT. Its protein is CASSPGGPNQPQHF.